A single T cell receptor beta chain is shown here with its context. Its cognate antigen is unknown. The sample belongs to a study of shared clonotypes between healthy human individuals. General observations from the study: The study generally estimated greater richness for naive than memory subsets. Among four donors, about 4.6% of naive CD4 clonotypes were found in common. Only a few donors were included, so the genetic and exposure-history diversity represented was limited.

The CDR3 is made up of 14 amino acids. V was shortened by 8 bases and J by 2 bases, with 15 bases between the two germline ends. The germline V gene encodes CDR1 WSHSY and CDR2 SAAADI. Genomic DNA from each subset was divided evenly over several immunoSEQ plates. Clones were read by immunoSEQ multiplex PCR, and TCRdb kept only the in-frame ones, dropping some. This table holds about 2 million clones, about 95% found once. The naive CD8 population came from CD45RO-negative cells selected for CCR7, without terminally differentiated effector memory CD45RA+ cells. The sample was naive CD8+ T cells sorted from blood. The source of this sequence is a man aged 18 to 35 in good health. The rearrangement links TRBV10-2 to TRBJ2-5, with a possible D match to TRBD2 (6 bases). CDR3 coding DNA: TGCGCCAGCTCCGCCGGGAGCGGACAAGAGACCCAGTACTTC. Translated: CASSAGSGQETQYF.